The rows below give T cell receptor beta chains drawn from one sample of a study of beta chain features in type 1 diabetes. Here immunoSEQ multiplex PCR was the method, and the copy in TCRdb shows in-frame clones only, minus some. The sample records hundreds of thousands of clones, around 30% being singletons. Sequenced sample: naive CD4+ T cells from blood. These TCRs come from a man aged 18 to 30 in good health. CDR3s include the opening cysteine and the closing phenylalanine or tryptophan. D genes are given only for firm matches. Some rows have no size entry. The others give once, few or many, or a class for an expanded clone.

J	size	V	D	DNA	CDR3
TRBJ2-7	.	TRBV7-2	TRBD2	TGTGCCAGCAGCCTGACTAGCGGGAGTGGCGAGCAGTACTTC	CASSLTSGSGEQYF
TRBJ2-2	.	TRBV4-3	.	TGCGCCAGCAGCCAAGATCTAACCGGACGGAGTTTGAACACCGGGGAGCTGTTTTTT	CASSQDLTGRSLNTGELFF
TRBJ2-1	.	TRBV7-8	TRBD2	TGTGCCAGCAGCTCCCGGACTAGCTGGGGACGGGGTGAGCAGTTCTTC	CASSSRTSWGRGEQFF
TRBJ2-5	.	TRBV9	.	TGTGCCAGCAGCGTAGACAGGGAAGAGACCCAGTACTTC	CASSVDREETQYF
TRBJ2-3	few	TRBV7-8	TRBD1	TGTGCCAGCAGCTCCGACTACCTGGACAGGGCGGTTAGCACAGATACGCAGTATTTT	CASSSDYLDRAVSTDTQYF
TRBJ2-7	once	TRBV7-2	TRBD2	TGTGCCAGCAGCTTAGACCTCGGGAGGGCCGGGATCGAGCAGTACTTC	CASSLDLGRAGIEQYF
TRBJ2-1	few	TRBV19	.	TGTGCCAGTAGTATGAGGGGGGGCTACCACAATGAGCAGTTCTTC	CASSMRGGYHNEQFF
TRBJ2-5	.	TRBV2	.	TGTGCCAGCAGTGACGGGTTAGGAGAGACCCAGTACTTC	CASSDGLGETQYF
TRBJ2-5	.	TRBV10-3	.	TGTGCCATCAGGGCGTGGGAGTCGTCTGAGACCCAGTACTTC	CAIRAWESSETQYF
TRBJ2-7	few	TRBV25-1	TRBD2	TGTGCCAGCAGTGAAGCGGGGGATGGCACCTACGAGCAGTACTTC	CASSEAGDGTYEQYF
TRBJ2-1	.	TRBV6-6	.	TGTGCCAGCAGCTTTAGCGGAAGCTCCTACAATGAGCAGTTCTTC	CASSFSGSSYNEQFF
TRBJ2-1	.	TRBV29-1	.	TGCAGCGTTGAAGTTATCCGCGCCGGCAATGAGCAGTTCTTC	CSVEVIRAGNEQFF
TRBJ1-1	.	TRBV30	TRBD1	TGTGCCTGGAGTGTCGACAGGGGCACTGAAGCTTTCTTT	CAWSVDRGTEAFF
TRBJ2-1	.	TRBV4-1	TRBD2	TGCGCCAGCAGCCAAGGCCAGCGGGAGTTTCTAAGGGCCTACAATGAGCAGTTCTTC	CASSQGQREFLRAYNEQFF
TRBJ1-5	.	TRBV15	.	TGTGCCACCAGCAGTCTAGGGGTTAATCAGCCCCAGCATTTT	CATSSLGVNQPQHF
TRBJ1-2	.	TRBV14	.	TGTGCCAGCAGCCAAGCCTTGGCAGGAACCCTCTATGGCTACACCTTC	CASSQALAGTLYGYTF
TRBJ2-3	.	TRBV7-9	.	TGTGCCAGCAGCTTCTATGGGGGAGATACGCAGTATTTT	CASSFYGGDTQYF
TRBJ2-5	.	TRBV10-3	.	TGTGCCATCCGCCCGCGGGTCGGCGAGACCCAGTACTTC	CAIRPRVGETQYF
TRBJ1-5	.	TRBV29-1	.	TGCAGCGTTGATGACGGAGGCAATCAGCCCCAGCATTTT	CSVDDGGNQPQHF
TRBJ2-2	few	TRBV2	.	TGTGCCAGCTTCGAGGGGACATATAACACCGGGGAGCTGTTTTTT	CASFEGTYNTGELFF
TRBJ2-3	few	TRBV10-3	.	TGTGCCATCAGTGATACGCGGAGGGGCACAGATACGCAGTATTTT	CAISDTRRGTDTQYF
TRBJ2-5	few	TRBV9	.	TGTGCCAGCAGCGTAGAAGGAGGAGGAGAGACCCAGTACTTC	CASSVEGGGETQYF
TRBJ2-2	.	TRBV7-8	TRBD1	TGTGCCAGCAGCCCGCGGACAGGGAGTACCGGGGAGCTGTTTTTT	CASSPRTGSTGELFF
TRBJ2-5	few	TRBV30	.	TGTGCCTGGACCACGGGAGAAAGGGGGCCGGAGACCCAGTACTTC	CAWTTGERGPETQYF
TRBJ2-3	.	TRBV25-1	.	TGTGCCAGCAGTTCCTCCTCCGCGGGTGGAGATACGCAGTATTTT	CASSSSSAGGDTQYF
TRBJ2-3	.	TRBV5-1	.	TGCGCCAGCAGCTTGGAATATGGGACAGATACGCAGTATTTT	CASSLEYGTDTQYF
TRBJ2-3	few	TRBV30	.	TGTGCCTGGCACCCCAGGGCAAGAACTAGCCGTTTT	CAWHPRARTSRF
TRBJ2-7	few	TRBV15	TRBD2	TGTGCCACCAGCAGAGATCGGCTAGCGGTCGCCTACGAGCAGTACTTC	CATSRDRLAVAYEQYF
TRBJ2-5	.	TRBV9	TRBD2	TGTGCCAGCAGCCCGGGACTAGCGGGAGCCGGGGAGACCCAGTACTTC	CASSPGLAGAGETQYF
TRBJ2-5	few	TRBV30	.	TGTGCCTGGACAACCGGGGCTGGATCTGAGACCCAGTACTTC	CAWTTGAGSETQYF
TRBJ2-1	few	TRBV29-1	TRBD2	TGCAGCGTTGTCACTAGCGGGAGTGATGAGCAGTTCTTC	CSVVTSGSDEQFF
TRBJ2-4	few	TRBV13	.	TGTGCCAGCAGCTTAGGAGAGAACAAAAACATTCAGTACTTC	CASSLGENKNIQYF
TRBJ2-7	few	TRBV29-1	TRBD1	TGCAGCGTTGGGACAGGGCCACCAGGCGAGCAGTACTTC	CSVGTGPPGEQYF
TRBJ2-7	few	TRBV10-3	.	TGTGCCATCAGTGAGGGCCTGGGGGAGCAGTACTTC	CAISEGLGEQYF
TRBJ1-1	.	TRBV2	.	TGTGCCAGCAGTGATCGGGGGGCGTATATTGAAGCTTTCTTT	CASSDRGAYIEAFF
TRBJ2-5	few	TRBV5-1	.	TGCGCCAGCAGCTTGCAGGGGCCAGAGACCCAGTACTTC	CASSLQGPETQYF